This entry concerns a single T cell receptor (beta chain). This clone has more than one count but fewer than ten. Its binding antigen is unknown. No clone much larger than this one lies a single base away; base qualities are absent. These data originate in a study of beta chain features in type 1 diabetes listed by TCRdb under 2018. Describing the broader study: Mean age, gender distribution, total cell number and subset yield were not different between patients and healthy donors. A total of roughly 99 million sorted cells were examined across all samples, and the number of cells per subset was strongly correlated with RNA yield. The study compared TCRB repertoires of sorted circulating CD4+ T cell subsets between recently diagnosed type 1 diabetes patients and matched healthy donors. Regulatory and stem cell-like memory subsets were obtained from only 8 patients and roughly 8 healthy donors, while naive and central memory subsets were obtained from all 30 or so donors.

From each donor, a single peripheral blood sample of around 0.12 L on average was drawn into heparinised tubes. Naive, central memory, regulatory and stem cell-like memory CD4+ T cells were sorted on a BD FACSAria II using a panel including CD45RO, CCR7, CD25, CD127, CD95 and CD27. Purity was above 95% for every sorted population. PBMCs were isolated right away by Lymphoprep density gradient centrifugation and were stained directly, without culture. So that batch effects would be minimized, each experiment stained and sorted samples in pairs, pairing one healthy donor with one patient. The entire amount of isolated RNA was reverse transcribed using the High Capacity cDNA Reverse Transcription Kit, so the sequenced TCRB transcripts were expressed ones. Naive, central memory and regulatory T cell samples underwent deep immunoSEQ sequencing, averaging approximately 3.5 million total reads per sample. After sorted cells were lysed in RLT buffer, RNA was extracted with DNase-treated RNeasy Micro or Mini kits, with the choice depending on cell number. Each cell subset was processed separately to prevent cross-contamination, with patient and healthy donor samples processed together. TCRB sequences were amplified from cDNA with the immunoSEQ multiplex PCR, producing 87-bp fragments spanning the CDR3 region. Sequencing of the amplicons was performed on the Illumina HiSeq platform. The published analysis was carried out like this. PCR bias was computationally corrected using synthetic template baselines, reads within Hamming distance 2 were collapsed, and singletons that could not be merged were discarded. By aligning reads against IMGT, V, D and J genes, CDR3 length, and insertions or deletions at six rearrangement sites were assigned. Within each subset, clonotype counts were normalized to the number of sorted cells before true diversity and Gini coefficients were calculated with the tcR R package. Repertoire sharing was quantified using the overlap coefficient calculated on TCRB nucleotide sequences. Out-of-frame TCRB sequences from naive cells were analyzed as a proxy for the pre-selection repertoire. This is the immuneACCESS table as TCRdb keeps it, with only in-frame sequences that have V and J called. A part of the clones is gone; compared with another copy, unresolved V genes explain less than half, and the rest is unexplained. The V and J calls and clone size were taken over from that table, and D and trimming were inferred from the DNA. This sample is represented by about half a million clones; 25% to 35% of them were singletons. Almost 0.065% of the sample lies in the top ten.

Summary of the overall study and its limitations: Shorter templates might have been favored by PCR, but patient and control samples were amplified and corrected together, so both groups would have been affected equally by any skew. Only small numbers of individuals were included in the HLA sub-analyses, which left unresolved whether HLA type had any influence on TCRB rearrangement. A moderate but significant shortening of TCRB CDR3 length was observed in type 1 diabetes patients in all four CD4+ subsets. The naive, central memory and regulatory TCRB repertoires appeared to resemble one another more closely among patients than among healthy donors. Sequencing cDNA rather than genomic DNA could over-represent highly expressing activated cells, although activation and CD3 levels did not differ between groups. Patients with type 1 diabetes made fewer insertions and deleted more nucleotides at VDJ recombination sites, implying thymic rearrangement abnormalities.

The source material was naive CD4+ T cells from blood. In the paper's terms, the cell subset or site label means: true naive CD4+ T cells. This TCR was sampled from a young man in good health.

The CDR3 loop reads CASSLVCFLQYF. The DNA sequence follows: TGCGCCAGCAGCTTGGTGTGCTTTCTACAGTACTTC. Recombination joined TRBV5-1 with TRBJ2-7, with the identity of the D gene unclear. V is cut by 0 bases and J by 10 bases, and the space between the germline ends is 11 bases. Looking up the germline V gene yields CDR1 SGHRS and CDR2 YFSETQ. The CDR3, cysteine through phenylalanine, is 12 amino acids long. Here the CDR3 DNA is all that survives: 36 bases in frame from base 1.